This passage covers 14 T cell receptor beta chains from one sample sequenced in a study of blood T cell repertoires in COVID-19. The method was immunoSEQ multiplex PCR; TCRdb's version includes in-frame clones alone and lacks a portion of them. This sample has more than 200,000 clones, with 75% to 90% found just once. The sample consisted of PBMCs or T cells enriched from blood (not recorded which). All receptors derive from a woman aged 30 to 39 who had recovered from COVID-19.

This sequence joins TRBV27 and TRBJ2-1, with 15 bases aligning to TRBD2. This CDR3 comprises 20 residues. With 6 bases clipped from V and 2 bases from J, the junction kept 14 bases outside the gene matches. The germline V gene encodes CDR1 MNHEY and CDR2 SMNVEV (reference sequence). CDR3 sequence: CASSPLGGLAGGTAYNEQFF. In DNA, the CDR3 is TGTGCCAGCAGCCCCCTGGGGGGACTAGCGGGAGGAACGGCCTACAATGAGCAGTTCTTC.

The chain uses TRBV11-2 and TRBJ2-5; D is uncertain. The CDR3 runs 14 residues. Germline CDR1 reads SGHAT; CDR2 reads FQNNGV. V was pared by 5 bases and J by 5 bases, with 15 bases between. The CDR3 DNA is TGTGCCAGCAGCCGCGGATGGAACGGGGAGACCCAGTACTTC. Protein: CASSRGWNGETQYF.

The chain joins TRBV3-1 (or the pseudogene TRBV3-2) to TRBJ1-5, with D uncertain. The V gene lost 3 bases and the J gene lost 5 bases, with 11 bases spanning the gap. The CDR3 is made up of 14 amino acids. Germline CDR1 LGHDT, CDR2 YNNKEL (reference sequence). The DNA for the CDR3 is TGTGCCAGCAGCCAGACACATTGGGATCAGCCCCAGCATTTT. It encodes CASSQTHWDQPQHF.

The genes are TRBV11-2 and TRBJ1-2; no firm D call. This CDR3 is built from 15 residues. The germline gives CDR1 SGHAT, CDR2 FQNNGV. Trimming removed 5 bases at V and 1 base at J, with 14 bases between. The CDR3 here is CASSPAWGGNYGYTF. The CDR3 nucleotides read TGTGCCAGCAGCCCCGCTTGGGGAGGTAACTATGGCTACACCTTC.

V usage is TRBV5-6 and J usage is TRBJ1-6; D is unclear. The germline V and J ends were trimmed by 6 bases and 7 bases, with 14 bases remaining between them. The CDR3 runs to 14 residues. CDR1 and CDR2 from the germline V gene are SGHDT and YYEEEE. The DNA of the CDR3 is TGTGCCAGCACCAGAGGACGGGGAAATTCACCCCTCCACTTT. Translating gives CASTRGRGNSPLHF.

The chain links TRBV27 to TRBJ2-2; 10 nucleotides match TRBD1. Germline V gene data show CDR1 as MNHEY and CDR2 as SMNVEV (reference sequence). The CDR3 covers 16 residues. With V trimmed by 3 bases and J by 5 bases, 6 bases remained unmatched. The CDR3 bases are TGTGCCAGCAGTTTTTCTACGGACAGGGGGACCGGGGAGCTGTTTTTT. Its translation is CASSFSTDRGTGELFF.

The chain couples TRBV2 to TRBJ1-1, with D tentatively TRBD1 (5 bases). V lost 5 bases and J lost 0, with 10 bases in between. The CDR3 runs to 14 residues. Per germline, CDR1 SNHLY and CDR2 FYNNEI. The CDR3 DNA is TGTGCCAGCAGTCCGACAGCCATGAACACTGAAGCTTTCTTT. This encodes CASSPTAMNTEAFF.

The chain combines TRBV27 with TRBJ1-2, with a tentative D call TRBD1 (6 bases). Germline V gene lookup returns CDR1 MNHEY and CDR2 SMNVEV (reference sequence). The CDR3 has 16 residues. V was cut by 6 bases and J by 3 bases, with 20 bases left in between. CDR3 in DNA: TGTGCCAGCAGCCTCACCGGGCAGGGGAGACACTATGGCTACACCTTC. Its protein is CASSLTGQGRHYGYTF.

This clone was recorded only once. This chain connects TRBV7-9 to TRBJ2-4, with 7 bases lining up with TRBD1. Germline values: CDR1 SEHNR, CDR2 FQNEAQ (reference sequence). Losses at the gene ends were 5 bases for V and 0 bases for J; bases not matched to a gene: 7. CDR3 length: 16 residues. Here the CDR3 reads CASSADRDRAKNIQYF. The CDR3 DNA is TGTGCCAGCAGCGCCGACAGGGACCGAGCCAAAAACATTCAGTACTTC.

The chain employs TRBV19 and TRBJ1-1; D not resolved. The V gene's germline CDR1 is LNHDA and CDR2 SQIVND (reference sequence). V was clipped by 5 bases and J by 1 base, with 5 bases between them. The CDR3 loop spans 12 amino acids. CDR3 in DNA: TGTGCCAGTAGTTATAGGAACACTGAAGCTTTCTTT. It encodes CASSYRNTEAFF.

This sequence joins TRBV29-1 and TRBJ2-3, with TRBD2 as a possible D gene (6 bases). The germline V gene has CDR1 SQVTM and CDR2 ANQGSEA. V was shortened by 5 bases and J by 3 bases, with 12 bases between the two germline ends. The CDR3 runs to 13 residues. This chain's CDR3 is CSVPGGNTDTQYF. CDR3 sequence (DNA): TGCAGCGTTCCCGGCGGGAATACAGATACGCAGTATTTT.

The DNA for the CDR3 is TGTGCCAGCAGTTGGAGCGGAGTCTACAATGAGCAGTTCTTC. It encodes CASSWSGVYNEQFF. The gene calls are TRBV25-1 and TRBJ2-1, with D perhaps TRBD2 (5 bases). The CDR3 runs to 14 residues. Germline V gene data show CDR1 as MGHDK and CDR2 as SYGVNS. V dropped 5 bases and J dropped 3 bases, with 11 bases sitting between them.

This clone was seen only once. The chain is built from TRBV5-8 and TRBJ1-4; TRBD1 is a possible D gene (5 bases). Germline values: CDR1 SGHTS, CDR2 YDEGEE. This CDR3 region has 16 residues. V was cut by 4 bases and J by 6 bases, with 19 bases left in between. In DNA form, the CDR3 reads TGTGCCAGCAGCCGAGGTGTGGGGGGAATGGATGAAAAACTGTTTTTT. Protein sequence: CASSRGVGGMDEKLFF.

CDR3 sequence: CASSVPKAGEENIQYF. CDR3 nucleotides: TGTGCCAGCAGCGTCCCTAAGGCAGGGGAAGAAAACATTCAGTACTTC. The chain couples TRBV5-4 to TRBJ2-4; a weak D match, TRBD1 (6 bases). CDR3 length: 16 amino acids. Trimming took off 4 bases at V and 5 bases at J, with 19 bases between the two ends. Germline V CDR1 and CDR2: SGHNT, YYREEE (reference sequence).